This T cell receptor beta chain was sequenced for a study of cytomegalovirus exposure and HLA in healthy donors (TCRdb year 2017). Regarding the study in general: An earlier analysis of several hundred of the donors reported 250 to 350 Gb of sequence data and 117 million unique TCR beta sequences obtained from around 190 million T cells. An early release covering roughly 640 HLA-typed donors comprised 300 to 350 gigabases of sequencing data and 85 million to 100 million unique TCR sequences. The genetic ancestry cluster associated with self-reported Caucasian donors included 81% of the roughly 380 genotyped donors. The study was designed to test whether signatures of past pathogen exposure could be identified by cataloging public T cell receptors. Using immunosequencing, the study profiled T cell repertoires from 550 to 750 subjects and related those repertoires to cytomegalovirus serostatus. A separate validation cohort of roughly 130 different subjects was used in addition to the roughly 670-subject first cohort. To predict cytomegalovirus infection status, the study brought together high-throughput TCR immunosequencing, statistical association of individual TCRs with disease status, and machine learning. In a later analysis, previously published TCR beta repertoires from 550 to 750 donors were re-analyzed and high-resolution HLA genotyping was added so that TCR occurrence patterns could be studied. In the later analysis, no new phenotypic data were used to find candidate immune exposures; instead, reliance was placed on TCR beta sequences and their occurrence across donors. An earlier analysis of 500 to 650 of the donors applied high-throughput TCR beta sequencing to assess whether each TCR beta V gene segment acted as functional or pseudogenic. Donor age, sex, ethnicity and CMV serostatus were compiled alongside the repertoire data. In a later genetic analysis, genome-wide SNP genotypes for about 65% of the 666 donors were used, and that subset was treated as a discovery cohort. All discovery cohort repertoires had been generated on a single sequencing platform. Class I and class II HLA loci were covered by the typing at four-digit resolution. The number of donors typed differed by locus, with roughly 620-640 for A, B, C, DRB1 and DQB1, more than 500 for DQA1, 600 to 610 for DPA1, and some 450 for DPB1. About 5 DR-DQ haplotypes were handled as single units for association and clustering, since linkage in the cohort was strong. Among almost 400 genotyped donors of the cohort, an average of approximately 240,000 unique TCR beta nucleotide sequences were sequenced per donor, 15% to 20% of them non-productive.

Per the germline V gene, SGHVT is the CDR1 and SQSDAQ is the CDR2. Trimming takes 2 bases off V and 4 bases off J; junction bases not matched to a gene: 11. Inclusive of the bounding cysteine and phenylalanine, the CDR3 is 17 residues long. The read is trimmed to its CDR3 DNA, 51 bases read in frame from base 1. Overall results and qualifications from the work: The classifier was reported to diagnose cytomegalovirus status with high specificity and sensitivity in both the original cohort and the validation cohort. Compared with the approximately 600-donor mean, donors in an Asian-associated ancestry cluster had fewer N-insertions in productive TCRs, according to a later genetic analysis. In a later genetic analysis, a missense DCLRE1C variant was associated with V-gene and J-gene trimming of TCR beta chains, and the association was replicated in an independent cohort. Some IMGT-functional V segments, including TRBV6-2 and TRBV6-3, could not be distinguished by the 87-base-pair reads and were therefore excluded. Because HLA typing was missing for some donors at each locus, association tests included only the typed subset. The earlier analysis of 587 of the donors excluded some 16 rarely observed V segments, including chromosome 9 orphons, because counts were too low. In a later analysis, TCR association rates were found to vary across HLA loci, with the most associated TCRs seen for DRB1 alleles and the fewest for HLA-C alleles. While some public TCRs were present in many individuals, most TCR sequences turned up only very rarely across donors. A cluster of highly shared sequence variants was judged likely to represent a technical artifact of the sequencing pipeline. The authors suggested that the approach could potentially be generalized to other disease states and immunological phenotypes. A further reported finding was that TCR beta sequences accurately predicted the HLA-A and HLA-B alleles for most subjects in the first cohort. When HLA alleles, especially DR and DQ, strongly co-occurred, attributing TCR associations to individual alleles was difficult. A later analysis found that most CMV-associated TCR beta chains appeared HLA-restricted, with HLA associations seemingly driven largely by CMV exposure. For the cohort, immune exposure information was limited to CMV serostatus. Broadly in line with IMGT annotations, most TCR beta V segments showed up in productive rearrangements about 87% or about 30% of the time in an earlier analysis of several hundred of the donors. Linkage disequilibrium might explain the correlated functional status among segregating V segments, but an unknown experimental factor could not be excluded. The study gave a list of about 160 TCR beta chains associated with cytomegalovirus. In this cohort, only TCR beta chains were sequenced, and detectable features were limited by the absence of alpha or paired-chain data. In a later analysis, several top co-occurrence clusters were reported to appear linked to parvovirus B19, influenza, CMV and Epstein-Barr virus. Roughly uniform sequencing depth across donors was assumed in presence/absence analyses, although this assumption may not hold. A few of the identified cytomegalovirus-associated TCR beta chains were confirmed in vitro to be specific for cytomegalovirus antigens. In a later analysis, HLA-associated TCR beta chains showed more clonal expansion and lower generation probabilities than non-associated chains that were equally common. At a false discovery rate of 0.05, a later analysis linked about 16,000 TCR beta sequences to specific HLA alleles.

Receptor libraries were prepared by the immunoSEQ multiplex PCR assay. A mixture of 60 forward primers for TCR Vbeta segments and 13 reverse primers for TCR Jbeta segments was used in the multiplex PCR. The CDR3 region of rearranged TCR beta genes was amplified from genomic DNA by a multiplex PCR assay. The Illumina HiSeq System was used to sequence the amplified TCR beta libraries as 87-base-pair reads. As for the authors' bioinformatics: A later analysis counted 65 million to 90 million unique TCR beta chains across the 700 or so repertoires, and around 9.9 million of these chains were shared by at least two donors. To remove PCR and sequencing errors, raw reads were error-corrected and collapsed into unique sequences using a nearest-neighbor algorithm that merged closely related sequences. To assign V, D and J gene segments, CDR3 sequences were aligned to IMGT reference sequences. For a sequence to be retained, at least a six-nucleotide match to both a V gene segment and a J gene segment was required. A rearrangement was called productive if the CDR3 had no stop codons and remained in frame with V and J, and every other rearrangement was called non-productive. CDR3 was defined by IMGT convention, running from the second conserved V-encoded cysteine to the conserved J-encoded phenylalanine. The earlier analysis of 587 of the donors excluded sequences that lacked an unambiguous match to a single V gene segment. In an earlier analysis of several hundred of the donors, a V segment was called functional when productive rearrangements were above 56.7%, and segregating when the standard deviation between donors exceeded 5%. To diagnose cytomegalovirus status from the catalog of TCR beta chain sequences, a statistical classification framework was built. In a later analysis, V and J genes were assigned by comparing TCR nucleotide sequences against IMGT/GENE-DB human TR gene sequences. Using the TCRdist pipeline, a later analysis assigned CDR3 sequences along with most-parsimonious VDJ recombination scenarios. In a later analysis, each TCR beta chain was defined by its CDR3 amino acid sequence together with its V-gene family, and reads without a unique V-gene family were excluded. As a way to deal with suspected cross-contamination and a sequencing artifact, a later analysis dropped approximately 570 nucleotide sequences that were highly shared and had low generation probability. In a later analysis, a clonal expansion index was calculated for each public chain from normalized within-repertoire ranks of inferred template counts. Generation probabilities in a later analysis came from a VDJ recombination model fitted to out-of-frame rearrangements, and those results were checked against IGoR. A later analysis scored TCR-TCR, TCR-HLA and TCR-CMV co-occurrence with hypergeometric tests, applying a repertoire-size bias correction to TCR pairs. To estimate false discovery rates, a later analysis permuted the HLA or CMV assignments 20 times. In a later analysis, co-occurring TCRs were grouped using DBSCAN, with TCRdist sequence similarity added in when clustering inside HLA-allele-positive subsets. For co-occurrence clustering, repertoires with fewer than 30,000 or more than 120,000 public chains were excluded, along with several repertoires with anomalous nucleotide sharing. Here the immuneACCESS table is served through TCRdb, limited to in-frame sequences with V and J called. Missing clones are a known gap in these copies; in checked studies unresolved V genes cover under half, and the rest lacks a known reason. The DNA was the basis for D and trimming; V, J and clone size are from that table. The table for this sample shows about 110,000 clones. The ten top clones hold 6.5% to 7% of the sample.

In the case of this clone: Its antigen is unknown.

The cohort was made up of approximately 670 healthy bone marrow donors. Cohort members were all nominally healthy when sampled, although unrecorded immune exposures were likely present. The donor tested CMV seropositive, placing the donor among the 250 to 350 seropositive members of the cohort. Every donor gave a peripheral blood sample, and the peripheral blood mononuclear cells from that sample were used for TCR beta sequencing. Genomic DNA extraction from the blood cell samples was performed with the Qiagen DNeasy Blood Extraction Kit. The clonotype originates from a man aged 35 to 55 in good health and CMV-seropositive. This receptor chain uses TRBV7-4 and TRBJ2-5, and 9 junctional nucleotides match TRBD1. The sample consisted of PBMCs. The nucleotide sequence is TGTGCCAGCAGCTTAACGTTCTGGGACAGGGTACGAGAGACCCAGTACTTC. This yields the protein CASSLTFWDRVRETQYF.